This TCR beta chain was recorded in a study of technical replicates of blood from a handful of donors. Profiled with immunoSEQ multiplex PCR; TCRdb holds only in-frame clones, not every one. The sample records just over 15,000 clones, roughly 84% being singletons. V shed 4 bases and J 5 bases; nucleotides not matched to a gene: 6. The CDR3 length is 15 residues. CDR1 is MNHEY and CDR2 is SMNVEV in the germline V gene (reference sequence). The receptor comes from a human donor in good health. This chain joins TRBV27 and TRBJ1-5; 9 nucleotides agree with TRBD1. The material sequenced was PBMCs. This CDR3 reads CASSSAGTGHQPQHF. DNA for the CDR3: TGTGCCAGCAGTTCGGCCGGGACAGGGCATCAGCCCCAGCATTTT.